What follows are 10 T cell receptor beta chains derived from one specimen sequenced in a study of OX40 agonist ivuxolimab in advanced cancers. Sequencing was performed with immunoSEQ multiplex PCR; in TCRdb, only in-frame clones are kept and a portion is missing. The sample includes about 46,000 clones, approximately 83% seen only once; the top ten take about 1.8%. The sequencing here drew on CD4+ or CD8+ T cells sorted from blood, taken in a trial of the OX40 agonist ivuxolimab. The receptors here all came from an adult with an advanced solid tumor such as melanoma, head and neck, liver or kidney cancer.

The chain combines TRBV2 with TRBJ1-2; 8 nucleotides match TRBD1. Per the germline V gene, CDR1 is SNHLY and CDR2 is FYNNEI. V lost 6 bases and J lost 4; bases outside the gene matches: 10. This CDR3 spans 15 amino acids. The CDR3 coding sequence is TGTGCCAGCAGGAAGACAGGGGAGGTTGGCTATGGCTACACCTTC. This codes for CASRKTGEVGYGYTF.

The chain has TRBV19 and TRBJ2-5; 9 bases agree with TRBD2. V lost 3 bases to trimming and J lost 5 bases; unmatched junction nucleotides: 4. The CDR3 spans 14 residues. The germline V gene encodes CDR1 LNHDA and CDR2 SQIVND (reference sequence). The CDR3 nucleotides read TGTGCCAGTAGTATTGCGGGGGGGCGGGAGACCCAGTACTTC. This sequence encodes CASSIAGGRETQYF.

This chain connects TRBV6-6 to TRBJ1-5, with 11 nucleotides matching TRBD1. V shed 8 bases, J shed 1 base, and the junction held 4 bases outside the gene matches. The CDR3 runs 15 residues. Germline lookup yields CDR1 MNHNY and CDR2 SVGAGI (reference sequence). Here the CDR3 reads CASWTGGGSNQPQHF. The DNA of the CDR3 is TGTGCCAGCTGGACAGGGGGCGGGAGCAATCAGCCCCAGCATTTT.

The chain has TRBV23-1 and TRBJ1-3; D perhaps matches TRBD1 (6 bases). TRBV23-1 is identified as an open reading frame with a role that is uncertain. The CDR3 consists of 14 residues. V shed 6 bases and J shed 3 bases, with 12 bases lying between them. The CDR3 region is CASRADSNGNTIYF. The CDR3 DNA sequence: TGCGCCAGCAGAGCGGACAGCAATGGAAACACCATATATTTT.

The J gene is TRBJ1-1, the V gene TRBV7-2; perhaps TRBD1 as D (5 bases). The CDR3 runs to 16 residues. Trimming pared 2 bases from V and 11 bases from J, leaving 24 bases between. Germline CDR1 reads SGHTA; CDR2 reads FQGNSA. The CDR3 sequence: CASSLSARRGSTDAFF. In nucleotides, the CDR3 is TGTGCCAGCAGCTTATCTGCGCGTCGGGGCAGCACCGACGCTTTCTTT.

CDR3 nucleotide sequence: TGTGCCAGCAGTACTACAGGGTACACAGATACGCAGTATTTT. Residues: CASSTTGYTDTQYF. The chain employs TRBV27 and TRBJ2-3, with D possibly being TRBD1 (6 bases). CDR1 is MNHEY and CDR2 is SMNVEV in the germline V gene (reference sequence). Trimming pared 5 bases from V and 2 bases from J, leaving 11 bases between. The CDR3 runs 14 residues.

The CDR3 region has the DNA TGTGCCAGCAGCTTAGCGCCCAGGGCTTCTAAGGGCTACGAGCAGTACTTC. Residues: CASSLAPRASKGYEQYF. The V gene is TRBV7-8, the J gene TRBJ2-7; D perhaps matches TRBD1 (5 bases). This CDR3 comprises 17 residues. The germline V gene encodes CDR1 SGHVS and CDR2 FQNEAQ. With 0 bases removed from V and 3 bases from J, the gap between germline ends came to 18 bases.

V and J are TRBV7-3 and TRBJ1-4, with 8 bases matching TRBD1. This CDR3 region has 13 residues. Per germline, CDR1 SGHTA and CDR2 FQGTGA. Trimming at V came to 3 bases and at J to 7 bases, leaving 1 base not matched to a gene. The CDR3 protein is CASSLDRVEKLFF. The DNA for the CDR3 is TGTGCCAGCAGCTTGGACAGGGTTGAAAAACTGTTTTTT.

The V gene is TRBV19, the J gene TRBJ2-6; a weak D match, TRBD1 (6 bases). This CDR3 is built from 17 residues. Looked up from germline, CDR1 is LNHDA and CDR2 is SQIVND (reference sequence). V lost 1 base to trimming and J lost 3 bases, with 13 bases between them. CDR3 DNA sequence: TGTGCCAGTAGTATAGGGGGGCTAAGTTTTGGGGCCAACGTCCTGACTTTC. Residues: CASSIGGLSFGANVLTF. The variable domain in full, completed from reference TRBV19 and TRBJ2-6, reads DGGITQSPKYLFRKEGQNVTLSCEQNLNHDAMYWYRQDPGQGLRLIYYSQIVNDFQKGDIAEGYSVSREKKESFPLTVTSAQKNPTAFYLCASSIGGLSFGANVLTFGAGSRLTVL.

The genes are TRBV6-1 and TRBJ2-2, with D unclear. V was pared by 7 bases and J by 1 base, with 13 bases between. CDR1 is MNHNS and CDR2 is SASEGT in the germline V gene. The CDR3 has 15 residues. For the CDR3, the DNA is TGTGCCAGCAAACTTATGGGTCAGAACACCGGGGAGCTGTTTTTT. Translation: CASKLMGQNTGELFF.